These T cell receptor beta chains were read from a single sample in a study of cytomegalovirus exposure and HLA in healthy donors. Profiling relied on immunoSEQ multiplex PCR, and the TCRdb table lists in-frame clones only, not all of them. The sample holds around 190,000 clones, roughly 85% seen once. The specimen sequenced was PBMCs. These receptors were obtained from a man younger than 35 in good health and CMV-seropositive. Each CDR3 is given with its conserved first and last residue. A D gene is named only where the DNA matches it firmly. Part of the rows lack a size; the others show once, few, many or a class for expanded clones.

v_gene	d_gene	j_gene	abundance	CDR3aa	CDR3nt
TRBV11-2	NA	TRBJ2-6	NA	CASSPHVTGSGANVLTF	TGTGCCAGCAGCCCCCATGTCACCGGCTCTGGGGCCAACGTCCTGACTTTC
TRBV5-8	NA	TRBJ2-1	NA	CASSLKRLHNEQFF	TGTGCCAGCAGCTTAAAGCGACTACACAATGAGCAGTTCTTC
TRBV9	NA	TRBJ2-5	NA	CASSGRGTQYF	TGTGCCAGCAGCGGAAGGGGGACCCAGTACTTC
TRBV28	NA	TRBJ2-1	NA	CASSLGQALPNEQFF	TGTGCCAGCAGTTTGGGGCAGGCGCTTCCCAATGAGCAGTTCTTC
TRBV2	NA	TRBJ1-1	NA	CASSGRGMNTEAFF	TGTGCCAGCAGTGGGCGGGGAATGAACACTGAAGCTTTCTTT
TRBV6-1	NA	TRBJ1-5	NA	CASSEALGPVRAFSQPQHF	TGTGCCAGCAGTGAAGCGCTTGGGCCGGTGCGGGCGTTCTCACAGCCCCAGCATTTT
TRBV9	TRBD1	TRBJ2-2	NA	CASSVGTGYSNTGELFF	TGTGCCAGCAGCGTCGGGACAGGTTATTCGAACACCGGGGAGCTGTTTTTT
TRBV18	NA	TRBJ2-3	NA	CASSPPTRDTQYF	TGTGCCAGCTCACCCCCTACGAGGGATACGCAGTATTTT
TRBV5-1	NA	TRBJ2-7	NA	CASSLVVASDEQYF	TGCGCCAGCAGCTTGGTTGTAGCCAGCGACGAGCAGTACTTC
TRBV7-9	NA	TRBJ1-2	NA	CASSPSQGYGGYTF	TGTGCCAGCAGCCCCTCCCAGGGTTACGGTGGCTACACCTTC
TRBV19	NA	TRBJ1-5	NA	CATTTGSEPQHF	TGTGCCACTACTACAGGGTCCGAGCCCCAGCATTTT
TRBV4-1	NA	TRBJ2-5	NA	CASSQGRDQETQYF	TGCGCCAGCAGCCAAGGGCGGGACCAAGAGACCCAGTACTTC
TRBV7-9	NA	TRBJ2-3	NA	CASRKGGRGTDTQYF	TGTGCCAGCAGGAAGGGAGGAAGGGGCACAGATACGCAGTATTTT
TRBV29-1	TRBD1	TRBJ1-2	NA	CSVRTGAHYGYTF	TGCAGCGTTCGAACAGGGGCGCATTATGGCTACACCTTC
TRBV6-1	NA	TRBJ2-6	NA	CAAGTSGANVLTF	TGTGCCGCGGGGACCTCTGGGGCCAACGTCCTGACTTTC
TRBV6-5	TRBD1	TRBJ1-2	once	CASSYSSGGDYGYTF	TGTGCCAGCAGTTACTCATCAGGGGGCGACTATGGCTACACCTTC
TRBV6-1	TRBD1	TRBJ2-5	NA	CASIWTGSQETQYF	TGTGCCAGCATATGGACAGGGAGTCAAGAGACCCAGTACTTC
TRBV21-1	NA	TRBJ1-5	NA	CASSGRGQPQHF	TGTGCCAGCAGCGGCAGGGGTCAGCCCCAGCATTTT
TRBV5-6	NA	TRBJ2-1	NA	CASSLWVGGREFF	TGTGCCAGCAGCTTGTGGGTCGGGGGGCGTGAATTCTTC
TRBV2	NA	TRBJ2-2	NA	CASRGSTGELFF	TGTGCCAGCAGGGGGAGCACCGGGGAGCTGTTTTTT
TRBV27	NA	TRBJ1-4	NA	CASSASPGRGEKLFF	TGTGCCAGCAGTGCCTCACCAGGGCGTGGGGAAAAACTGTTTTTT
TRBV5-1	NA	TRBJ1-1	NA	CASRLGAGGDTEAFF	TGCGCCAGCAGACTGGGCGCCGGCGGGGACACTGAAGCTTTCTTT
TRBV6-6	NA	TRBJ2-5	NA	CASSPAQVVVGTQYF	TGTGCCAGCAGTCCCGCACAGGTCGTAGTTGGAACCCAGTACTTC
TRBV14	TRBD2	TRBJ2-7	NA	CASSFGTSVSYEQYF	TGTGCCAGCAGCTTCGGGACTAGCGTCTCCTACGAGCAGTACTTC
TRBV6-5	NA	TRBJ2-1	NA	CASSIAFTYNEQFF	TGTGCCAGCAGTATAGCGTTTACCTACAATGAGCAGTTCTTC
TRBV5-4	TRBD2	TRBJ2-3	NA	CASSLGTSGVTDTQYF	TGTGCCAGCAGCTTGGGCACTAGCGGGGTAACAGATACGCAGTATTTT
TRBV7-9	NA	TRBJ2-7	NA	CASSLGAAYYEQYF	TGTGCCAGCAGCTTGGGGGCAGCATACTACGAGCAGTACTTC
TRBV29-1	TRBD1	TRBJ1-2	NA	CSVVGQRSGGYTF	TGCAGCGTTGTGGGACAGCGATCGGGGGGCTACACCTTC
TRBV2	NA	TRBJ1-5	NA	CASSDYGGSQPQHF	TGTGCCAGCAGTGATTACGGGGGAAGTCAGCCCCAGCATTTT
TRBV28	NA	TRBJ1-1	NA	CASTILPRNTEAFF	TGTGCCAGTACTATTCTCCCCAGGAACACTGAAGCTTTCTTT
TRBV5-1	TRBD1	TRBJ2-2	few	CASSLGTDTGELFF	TGCGCCAGCAGCTTAGGGACAGACACCGGGGAGCTGTTTTTT
TRBV4-1	TRBD1	TRBJ1-2	NA	CASSPPGQGVSYGYTF	TGCGCCAGCAGCCCACCGGGACAGGGGGTCTCCTATGGCTACACCTTC
TRBV7-7	TRBD2	TRBJ2-7	NA	CAVGGFGEQYF	TGTGCCGTGGGGGGGTTTGGCGAGCAGTACTTC
TRBV6-5	TRBD1	TRBJ2-2	NA	CASSYLGQGITGELFF	TGTGCCAGCAGTTACTTGGGACAGGGGATCACCGGGGAGCTGTTTTTT
TRBV29-1	NA	TRBJ1-1	NA	CSVQNKGQWTEAFF	TGCAGCGTACAAAATAAGGGGCAGTGGACTGAAGCTTTCTTT
TRBV5-1	TRBD1	TRBJ2-1	NA	CASSSSQGYNEQFF	TGCGCCAGCAGCTCCTCACAGGGGTACAATGAGCAGTTCTTC
TRBV29-1	TRBD1	TRBJ2-7	NA	CSAEGQGSSYEQYF	TGCAGCGCCGAGGGACAGGGGAGCTCCTACGAGCAGTACTTC
TRBV27	TRBD2	TRBJ2-1	once	CASSYPLTSGRNEQFF	TGTGCCAGCAGCTACCCTCTGACTAGCGGGAGGAATGAGCAGTTCTTC
TRBV5-1	NA	TRBJ2-3	NA	CASQPANRDDTQYF	TGCGCCAGCCAGCCGGCTAACAGGGATGATACGCAGTATTTT
TRBV6-1	NA	TRBJ2-7	NA	CASSEEGTAYEQYF	TGTGCCAGCAGTGAGGAGGGGACGGCTTACGAGCAGTACTTC
TRBV6-1	NA	TRBJ1-5	NA	CASSERGGSNQPQHF	TGTGCCAGCAGTGAACGGGGGGGCAGCAATCAGCCCCAGCATTTT
TRBV2	NA	TRBJ2-5	NA	CASSVLETQYF	TGTGCCAGCAGTGTCTTGGAGACCCAGTACTTC
TRBV7-9	NA	TRBJ2-5	NA	CASSLVEGQETQYF	TGTGCCAGCAGCTTAGTGGAGGGCCAAGAGACCCAGTACTTC
TRBV28	NA	TRBJ2-7	few	CASRGNPPSGGEQYF	TGTGCCAGCAGGGGAAATCCCCCTTCCGGAGGGGAGCAGTACTTC
TRBV19	NA	TRBJ1-2	once	CASSYRGSAGYTF	TGTGCCAGTAGTTATCGGGGTTCGGCTGGCTACACCTTC
TRBV13	NA	TRBJ1-2	NA	CASSLRGRSDRSMAGGYTF	TGTGCCAGCAGCTTAAGGGGTCGTTCGGACAGATCCATGGCAGGGGGCTACACCTTC
TRBV5-1	TRBD1	TRBJ1-1	NA	CATTTGVGTEAFF	TGCGCCACCACGACAGGGGTTGGGACTGAAGCTTTCTTT
TRBV5-1	NA	TRBJ2-2	once	CASSPNQVRGANTGELFF	TGCGCCAGCAGCCCAAACCAGGTCAGGGGCGCGAACACCGGGGAGCTGTTTTTT
TRBV19	NA	TRBJ1-2	NA	CASSGGGYTF	TGTGCCAGTTCGGGGGGCGGCTACACCTTC
TRBV2	TRBD2	TRBJ2-5	NA	CASSDRVAGGGDTQYF	TGTGCCAGCAGTGATCGGGTAGCGGGAGGTGGCGATACCCAGTACTTC
TRBV7-9	NA	TRBJ1-1	NA	CASSLGRGAFF	TGTGCCAGCAGCTTAGGGAGGGGAGCTTTCTTT
TRBV6-1	TRBD1	TRBJ2-1	NA	CASRQGREQFF	TGTGCCAGTAGACAGGGAAGAGAGCAGTTCTTC
TRBV9	TRBD2	TRBJ2-7	NA	CASSAQASGTYEQYF	TGTGCCAGCAGCGCCCAGGCTAGCGGGACCTACGAGCAGTACTTC